The clone carrying this TCR beta chain has only a few counts. These data come from a study of blood T cell repertoires in COVID-19. Germline lookup yields CDR1 KGHSH and CDR2 LQKENI. The CDR3 totals 14 residues. Trimming took 5 bases from V and 2 from J, leaving 12 bases between them. Generated by immunoSEQ multiplex PCR, the TCRdb table keeps only in-frame clones and is missing some. Among tens of thousands of clones listed, less than 90% were seen once. The origin of this receptor is a man between 60 and 75 years old with acute or convalescent COVID-19. This chain uses TRBV18 with TRBJ1-1; perhaps TRBD1 as D (6 bases). The sequenced sample was peripheral blood. CDR3 region: CASSSRTANTEAFF. The CDR3 DNA sequence: TGTGCCAGCTCATCGCGGACAGCTAACACTGAAGCTTTCTTT.